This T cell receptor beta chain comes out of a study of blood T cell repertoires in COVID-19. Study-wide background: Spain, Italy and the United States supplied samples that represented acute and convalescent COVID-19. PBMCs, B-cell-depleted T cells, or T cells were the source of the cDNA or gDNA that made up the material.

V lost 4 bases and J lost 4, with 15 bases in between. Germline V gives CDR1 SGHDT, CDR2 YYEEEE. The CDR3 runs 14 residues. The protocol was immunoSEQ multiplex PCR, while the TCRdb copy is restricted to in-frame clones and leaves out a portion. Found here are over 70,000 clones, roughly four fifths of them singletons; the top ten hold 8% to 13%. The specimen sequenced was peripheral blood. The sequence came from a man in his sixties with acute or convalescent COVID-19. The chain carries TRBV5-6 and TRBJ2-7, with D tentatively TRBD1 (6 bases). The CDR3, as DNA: TGTGCCAGCAGCGCAGGACAGAGGAAGTACGAGCAGTACTTC. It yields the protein CASSAGQRKYEQYF.